This T cell receptor beta chain comes out of a study of blood T cells in healthy people across ages. With a J-beta primer mix and a sample-barcoded 5' primer, a second PCR ran roughly 6 to 12 cycles. TCRdb recomputed calls from the 5' RACE reads with MiXCR, one row per CDR3 protein. Of 550,000 to 800,000 distinct CDR3 sequences listed, approximately 31% are singletons. This CDR3 region has 14 residues. The germline CDR1 and CDR2 sequences are SQVTM and ANQGSEA. The ends were cut back, 7 bases at V and 2 bases at J, with 16 bases in the middle. The chain combines TRBV29-1 with TRBJ2-3, with D tentatively TRBD1 (5 bases). This receptor was identified in a woman of 80 years or more in good health. The sample taken for sequencing was blood. CDR3 sequence reads: CSARRADPTDTQYF. CDR3 nucleotide sequence: TGCAGCGCCCGCAGGGCAGACCCCACAGATACGCAGTATTTT.